Here is one T cell receptor (beta chain) with its context. This sample was included in a study of cytomegalovirus exposure and HLA in healthy donors. The CDR3 sequence is 16 residues long. The J segment lost 2 bases and the V segment lost 0 bases, leaving 4 bases of the junction unmatched. Germline CDR1 and CDR2: KGHSH and LQKENI. The PCR ran on 60 Vbeta and 13 Jbeta primers. Sequencing used immunoSEQ multiplex PCR; TCRdb keeps in-frame clones, though not all of them. The sample has some 71,000 clones, around 70% seen once. The rearrangement uses TRBV18 and TRBJ2-1; 7 nucleotides line up with TRBD1. The sample consisted of PBMCs. The sequence was obtained from a middle-aged man in good health and CMV-seropositive. CDR3 bases: TGTGCCAGCTCACCACCCGGGACAGCTCCCTACAATGAGCAGTTCTTC. This codes for CASSPPGTAPYNEQFF.